The 18 T cell receptor beta chains below come from one sample, sequenced in a study of response to subunit inactivated influenza vaccine. MiXCR, run by TCRdb on the RT-PCR reads, gives a single entry per CDR3 protein. The sample contains more than 450,000 distinct CDR3 sequences, approximately 10% of which appear only once. Source: PBMCs from blood, taken on the day of vaccination. All receptors derive from a man aged 50 to 59 who received an inactivated influenza vaccine.

The chain links TRBV28 to TRBJ2-7; no clear D gene. Trimming stripped 2 bases from V and 6 bases from J, with 11 bases between. The CDR3 is 13 amino acids. CDR1 is MDHEN, CDR2 SYDVKM, per germline. The CDR3 sequence: CASSLPGLIEQYF. The CDR3 DNA is TGTGCCAGCAGTTTACCGGGTTTGATCGAGCAGTACTTC. Looking up the rest from reference TRBV28 and TRBJ2-7 gives the full variable domain: DVKVTQSSRYLVKRTGEKVFLECVQDMDHENMFWYRQDPGLGLRLIYFSYDVKMKEKGDIPEGYSVSREKKERFSLILESASTNQTSMYLCASSLPGLIEQYFGPGTRLTVT.

The table lists this clonotype with many counts. V gene TRBV10-3 combines with J gene TRBJ2-7; tentative D call: TRBD2 (5 bases). Germline V CDR1 and CDR2: ENHRY, SYGVKD. Trimming took off 10 bases at V and 2 bases at J, with 12 bases between the two ends. There are 12 residues in the CDR3. This chain's CDR3 is CATMDGTYEQYF. The CDR3, as DNA: TGTGCCACCATGGACGGGACCTACGAGCAGTACTTC.

This chain connects TRBV4-1 to TRBJ2-6; no clear D. CDR1 and CDR2 (germline): MGHRA, YSYEKL. Trimming cost V 3 bases and J 0 bases, with 15 bases left between them. The CDR3 sequence is 18 residues long. The CDR3 nucleotides read TGCGCCAGCAGCCAGGTAGAAGGGCGGAGCTCTGGGGCCAACGTCCTGACTTTC. It yields the protein CASSQVEGRSSGANVLTF.

This clonotype was seen at least ten times. The chain couples TRBV7-8 to TRBJ2-5, with D perhaps being TRBD1 or TRBD2 (5 bases each). This CDR3 is 14 amino acids long. The germline V gene has CDR1 SGHVS and CDR2 FQNEAQ. Trimming left V 4 bases short and J 2 bases short, with 11 bases between. This CDR3 reads CASSSGTIQETQYF. CDR3 coding DNA: TGTGCCAGCAGCTCCGGGACGATACAAGAGACCCAGTACTTC.

This clonotype was found many times. The gene calls are TRBV12-3 or TRBV12-4 and TRBJ2-1; 8 nucleotides match TRBD2. J lost 9 bases, V lost 5 bases, and 18 bases had no gene match. The CDR3 loop spans 17 amino acids. The CDR3 region is CASSQLLAVGRAGEQFF. In DNA form, the CDR3 reads TGTGCCAGCAGTCAATTACTAGCGGTTGGGAGGGCCGGTGAGCAGTTCTTC.

The V gene is TRBV20-1, the J gene TRBJ2-1; TRBD2 aligns across 12 bases. Per germline, CDR1 DFQATT and CDR2 SNEGSKA (reference sequence). The CDR3 has 16 amino acids. J was trimmed by 6 bases and V by 0 bases; bases with no gene match: 6. CDR3 sequence: CSARDRTSGAPNEQFF. CDR3 coding DNA: TGCAGTGCTAGAGACCGGACTAGCGGGGCCCCCAATGAGCAGTTCTTC.

This clonotype showed up just a few times. The rearrangement links TRBV10-3 to TRBJ2-7; D possibly corresponds to TRBD1 (6 bases). The germline V gene encodes CDR1 ENHRY and CDR2 SYGVKD. Trimming took 10 bases from V and 6 from J, leaving 16 bases between them. This CDR3 spans 12 amino acids. CDR3 in DNA: TGTGCCACGGGAACAGGGACGGGCGAGCAGTACTTC. Translation: CATGTGTGEQYF.

The J gene is TRBJ2-7, the V gene TRBV20-1, with D possibly being TRBD1 (6 bases). The CDR3 is 13 amino acids. Trimming shortened V by 6 bases and J by 1 base, and 13 bases separated the two germline ends. Germline loops: CDR1 DFQATT, CDR2 SNEGSKA (reference sequence). CDR3 in amino acids: CSAETTGSYEQYF. CDR3 nucleotides: TGCAGTGCCGAGACGACAGGATCCTACGAGCAGTACTTC.

This clonotype was seen more than once but under ten times. This rearrangement joins TRBV5-1 to TRBJ2-5; 13 nucleotides align to TRBD2. The J segment lost 1 base and the V segment lost 4 bases, leaving 10 bases of the junction unmatched. Germline V gene lookup returns CDR1 SGHRS and CDR2 YFSETQ. The CDR3 spans 18 residues. The DNA of the CDR3 is TGCGCCAGCAGCCCCGGGACTAGCGGGACCGTCATCCAAGAGACCCAGTACTTC. This encodes CASSPGTSGTVIQETQYF.

The rearrangement joins TRBV29-1 to TRBJ2-1; no definite D call. CDR1 and CDR2 from the germline V gene are SQVTM and ANQGSEA. CDR3 size: 11 residues. Trimming shortened V by 6 bases and J by 10 bases, and 13 bases separated the two germline ends. The CDR3, as DNA: TGCAGCGTACGAGTTTGGGGAGAGCAGTTCTTC. It is translated as CSVRVWGEQFF.

The chain uses TRBV12-3 or TRBV12-4 and TRBJ2-5; TRBD2 matches 10 bases. The CDR3 runs to 17 residues. Germline trimming cut 7 bases from V and 2 bases from J; bases unmatched to any gene: 13. The CDR3 spells CASKAQRGGDFQETQYF. Here the CDR3 DNA reads TGTGCCAGCAAAGCCCAGCGGGGGGGGGACTTTCAAGAGACCCAGTACTTC.

The V and J genes are TRBV28 and TRBJ2-5, with TRBD1 matching 8 bases. The CDR3 runs to 16 residues. Germline V lookup: CDR1 MDHEN, CDR2 SYDVKM. The ends lost 6 bases at V and 1 base at J; junction bases unmatched: 10. In DNA, the CDR3 is TGTGCCAGCAGCCTTGGACAGGGTAATATCCAAGAGACCCAGTACTTC. Translated, it gives CASSLGQGNIQETQYF.

The V gene is TRBV7-8, the J gene TRBJ2-1; 10 nucleotides line up with TRBD2. The CDR3 covers 18 residues. Germline V lookup: CDR1 SGHVS, CDR2 FQNEAQ. Trimming at V came to 2 bases and at J to 5 bases, leaving 12 bases not matched to a gene. Here the CDR3 DNA reads TGTGCCAGCAGCTTAAATCCCTTTCCTAGCGGGAGAAACAATGAGCAGTTCTTC. The encoded protein is CASSLNPFPSGRNNEQFF.

Only a few counts were recorded for this clonotype. The V and J genes are TRBV30 and TRBJ2-3; D ambiguous. The V end lost 0 bases, the J end lost 2 bases, and 6 bases lay between the germline ends. Germline V gene data show CDR1 as GTSNPN and CDR2 as SVGIG (reference sequence). The CDR3 is made up of 13 amino acids. For the CDR3, the DNA is TGTGCCTGGAGTGTCCAGAACACAGATACGCAGTATTTT. This encodes CAWSVQNTDTQYF. Full variable domain (rest looked up from reference TRBV30 and TRBJ2-3): SQTIHQWPATLVQPVGSPLSLECTVEGTSNPNLYWYRQAAGRGLQLLFYSVGIGQISSEVPQNLSASRPQDRQFILSSKKLLLSDSGFYLCAWSVQNTDTQYFGPGTRLTVL.

This clonotype was recorded many times. The V call is TRBV20-1, the J call TRBJ2-1, with D unresolved. The CDR3 is made up of 13 amino acids. Germline values: CDR1 DFQATT, CDR2 SNEGSKA (reference sequence). V shed 4 bases and J shed 3 bases, with 10 bases lying between them. In nucleotides, the CDR3 is TGCAGTGCTAACAGAGCCATCTACAATGAGCAGTTCTTC. Its translation is CSANRAIYNEQFF.

The V call is TRBV6-2 or TRBV6-3, the J call TRBJ1-1; perhaps TRBD1 as D (6 bases). The CDR3 is made up of 13 amino acids. Trimming removed 5 bases from V and 9 bases from J, with 16 bases in between. In germline, CDR1 is MNHEY, CDR2 SVGEGT. Here the CDR3 DNA reads TGTGCCAGCAGTCTCACGGGGACATTCCAAGCTTTCTTT. Its protein is CASSLTGTFQAFF.

This clonotype was counted a few times. V gene TRBV7-3 combines with J gene TRBJ2-7; TRBD1 or TRBD2 may be the D gene (5 bases each). Trimming pared 5 bases from V and 1 base from J, leaving 15 bases between. From germline, CDR1 is SGHTA and CDR2 FQGTGA. The CDR3 contains 15 residues. The CDR3 DNA reads TGTGCCAGCAGCCTGACCGGGACGAAATCCTACGAGCAGTACTTC. Its protein is CASSLTGTKSYEQYF.

This clonotype has more than one count but fewer than ten. The chain carries TRBV7-9 and TRBJ2-1, with TRBD2 identical over 14 bases. Germline-derived CDR1 and CDR2 are SEHNR and FQNEAQ (reference sequence). V dropped 5 bases and J dropped 8; count of bases not matched to a gene: 5. There are 15 residues in the CDR3. CDR3 protein: CASSAGLAGVDEQFF. The DNA for the CDR3 is TGTGCCAGCAGCGCGGGACTAGCGGGAGTAGATGAGCAGTTCTTC.